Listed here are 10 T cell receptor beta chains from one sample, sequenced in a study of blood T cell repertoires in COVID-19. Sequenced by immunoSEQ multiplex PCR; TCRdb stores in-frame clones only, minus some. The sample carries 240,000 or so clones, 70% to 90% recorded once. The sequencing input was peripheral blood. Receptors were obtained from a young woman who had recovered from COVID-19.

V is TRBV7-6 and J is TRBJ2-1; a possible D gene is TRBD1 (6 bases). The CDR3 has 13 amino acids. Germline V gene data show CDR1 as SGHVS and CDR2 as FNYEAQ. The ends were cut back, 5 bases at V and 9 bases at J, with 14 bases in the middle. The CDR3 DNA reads TGTGCCAGCAGCCAAAAAGGGGGTACTGAGCAGTTCTTC. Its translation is CASSQKGGTEQFF.

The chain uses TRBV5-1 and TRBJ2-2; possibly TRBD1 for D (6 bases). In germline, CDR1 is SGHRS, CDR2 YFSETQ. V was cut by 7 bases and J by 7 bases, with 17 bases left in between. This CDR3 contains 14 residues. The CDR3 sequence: CASSPRQAGGELFF. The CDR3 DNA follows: TGCGCCAGCTCCCCCCGACAGGCGGGCGGGGAGCTGTTTTTT.

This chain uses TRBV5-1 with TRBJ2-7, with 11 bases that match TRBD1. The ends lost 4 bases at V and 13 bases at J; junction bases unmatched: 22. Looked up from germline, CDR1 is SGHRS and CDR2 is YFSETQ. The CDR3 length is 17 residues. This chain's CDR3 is CASSPAPGGQGALVCYF. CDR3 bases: TGCGCCAGCAGCCCAGCTCCGGGTGGACAGGGGGCCCTAGTCTGCTACTTC.

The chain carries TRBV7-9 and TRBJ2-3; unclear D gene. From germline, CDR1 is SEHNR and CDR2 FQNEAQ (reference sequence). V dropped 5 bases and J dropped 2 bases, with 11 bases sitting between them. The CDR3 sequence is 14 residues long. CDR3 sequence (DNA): TGTGCCAGCAGCCCCCGACTCCCCACAGATACGCAGTATTTT. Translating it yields CASSPRLPTDTQYF.

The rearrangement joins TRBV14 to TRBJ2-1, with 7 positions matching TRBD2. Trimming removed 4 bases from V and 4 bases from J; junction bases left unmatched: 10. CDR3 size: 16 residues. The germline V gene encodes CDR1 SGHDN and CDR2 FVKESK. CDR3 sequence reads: CASSRLGSGRYNEQFF. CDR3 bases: TGTGCCAGCAGCCGTTTAGGTAGCGGGCGTTACAATGAGCAGTTCTTC.

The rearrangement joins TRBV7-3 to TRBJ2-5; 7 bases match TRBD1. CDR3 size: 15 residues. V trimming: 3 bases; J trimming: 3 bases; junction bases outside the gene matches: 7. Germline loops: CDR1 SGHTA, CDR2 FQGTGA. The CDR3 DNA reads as TGTGCCAGCAGCTTGAGGGCAGGGGGTAAAGAGACCCAGTACTTC. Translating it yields CASSLRAGGKETQYF.

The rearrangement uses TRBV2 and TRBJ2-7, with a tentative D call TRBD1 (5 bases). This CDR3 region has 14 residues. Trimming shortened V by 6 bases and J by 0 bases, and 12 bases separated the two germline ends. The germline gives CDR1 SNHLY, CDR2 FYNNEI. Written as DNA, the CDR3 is TGTGCCAGCAGGGAACAGGAATACTCCTACGAGCAGTACTTC. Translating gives CASREQEYSYEQYF.

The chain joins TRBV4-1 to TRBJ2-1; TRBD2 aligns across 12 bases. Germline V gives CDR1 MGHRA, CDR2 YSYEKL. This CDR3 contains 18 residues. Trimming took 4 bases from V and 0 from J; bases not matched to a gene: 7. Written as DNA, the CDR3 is TGCGCCAGCAGCCCAGGACTAGCGGGGATATCCTCCTACAATGAGCAGTTCTTC. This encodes CASSPGLAGISSYNEQFF.

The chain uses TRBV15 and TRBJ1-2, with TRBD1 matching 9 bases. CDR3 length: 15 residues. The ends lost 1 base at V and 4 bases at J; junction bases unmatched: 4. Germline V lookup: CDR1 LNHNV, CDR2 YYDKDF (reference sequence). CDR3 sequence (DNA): TGTGCCACCAGCAGAGGGGACAGGGCTGGCTATGGCTACACCTTC. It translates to CATSRGDRAGYGYTF.

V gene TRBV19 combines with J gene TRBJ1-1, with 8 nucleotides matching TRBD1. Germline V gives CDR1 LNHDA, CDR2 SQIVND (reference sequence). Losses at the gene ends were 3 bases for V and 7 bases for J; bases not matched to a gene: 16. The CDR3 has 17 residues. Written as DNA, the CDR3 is TGTGCCAGTAGTATCTTGACGGGGGCCAGGGGGCGAGGTGAAGCTTTCTTT. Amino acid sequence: CASSILTGARGRGEAFF.